Listed here is a single T cell receptor (beta chain). Its antigen remains unidentified. The CDR3 loop spans 15 amino acids. Germline V lookup: CDR1 SGHRS, CDR2 YFSETQ. Trimming took off 0 bases at V and 2 bases at J, with 11 bases between the two ends. The entry originates in a study of T cells in pancreatic ductal adenocarcinoma. Sequencing used immunoSEQ multiplex PCR; TCRdb keeps in-frame clones, though not all of them. The sample shows roughly 100,000 clones, roughly 95% of them seen only once. General study findings and limits: Blood had more productive templates and around 8-fold more unique clonotypes than tumor. This surgical cohort overrepresents the minority presenting with early-stage disease. No significant tumor-blood clonality difference; means were about 0.11 and 0.078.

Selected pancreatic ductal adenocarcinoma patients had undergone surgery without neoadjuvant therapy. This chain connects TRBV5-1 to TRBJ2-5, with D possibly TRBD2 on 5 matching bases. This TCR derives from a human donor with pancreatic ductal adenocarcinoma. What was sequenced was PBMCs. CDR3 DNA sequence: TGCGCCAGCAGCTTGGGGTGGAGCGGACAAGAGACCCAGTACTTC. Encoded protein: CASSLGWSGQETQYF.